This T cell receptor beta chain was captured by sequencing in a study of Ad26.COV2.S vaccination and SARS-CoV-2 variants. The repertoire was sequenced with immunoSEQ multiplex PCR; TCRdb's copy has only in-frame clones and lacks some. The sample has around 370,000 clones, about 91% seen once. CDR1 is SGHRS and CDR2 is YFSETQ in the germline V gene. V was cut by 4 bases and J by 0 bases, with 17 bases left in between. This CDR3 contains 18 residues. Study outcomes and limitations: Recipients of vaccine and of placebo showed similar breadth of their non-spike TCR repertoires. Possibly, TCR breadth and depth analyses underestimated total T cell responses. Participants in the vaccine arm had higher spike-specific TCR breadth; placebo recipients had lower.

As concerns this clone: The antigen remains undetermined.

Sequenced here: peripheral blood, sampled after recovery from COVID-19. The receptor was derived from a human donor who had recovered from COVID-19. The chain couples TRBV5-1 to TRBJ2-6; the D is unclear. CDR3 sequence: CASSLLGRISSGANVLTF. The CDR3 bases are TGCGCCAGCAGCCTCCTTGGACGGATCAGCTCTGGGGCCAACGTCCTGACTTTC.